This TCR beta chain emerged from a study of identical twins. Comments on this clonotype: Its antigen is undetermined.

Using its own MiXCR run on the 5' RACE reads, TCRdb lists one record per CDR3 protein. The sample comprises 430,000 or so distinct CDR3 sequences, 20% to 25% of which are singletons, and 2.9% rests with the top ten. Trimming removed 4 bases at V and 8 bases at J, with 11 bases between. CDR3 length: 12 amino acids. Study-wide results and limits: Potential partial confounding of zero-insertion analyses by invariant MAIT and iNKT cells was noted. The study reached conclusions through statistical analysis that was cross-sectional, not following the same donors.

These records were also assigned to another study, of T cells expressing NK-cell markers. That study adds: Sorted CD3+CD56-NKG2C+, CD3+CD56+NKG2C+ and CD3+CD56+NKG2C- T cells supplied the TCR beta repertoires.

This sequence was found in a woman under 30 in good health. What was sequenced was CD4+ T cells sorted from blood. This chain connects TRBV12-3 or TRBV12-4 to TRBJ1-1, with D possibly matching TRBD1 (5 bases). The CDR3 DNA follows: TGTGCCAGCAGTTCCCAGGGTTTCGAAGCTTTCTTT. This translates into CASSSQGFEAFF.